These T cell receptor beta chains were read from a single sample in a study of T-cell reconstitution after alpha-beta-depleted transplantation in children. TCRdb ran MiXCR on the PCR reads and lists one entry per CDR3 protein. The sample includes roughly 24,000 distinct CDR3 sequences, approximately 10% seen only once; the top ten take over 20%. The sample in question was PBMCs from the stem cell graft donor, obtained from the stem cell graft. These receptors were taken from a human donor who donated a stem cell graft to a child with chronic granulomatous disease. Each CDR3 is given with its conserved first and last residue. D genes are given only for firm matches. Only some rows state a clone size, as once, few, many or a class for expanded clones.

>TRBJ2-7|TRBD1|many|TRBV7-2
CASSRDRTYEQYF
TGTGCCAGCAGCCGGGACAGAACCTACGAGCAGTACTTC
>TRBJ2-5|.|many|TRBV27
CASSPRVLALDQETQYF
TGTGCCAGCAGTCCCCGCGTCCTGGCACTTGATCAAGAGACCCAGTACTTC
>TRBJ2-3|.|many|TRBV27
CASSFLIGRDTQYF
TGTGCCAGCAGTTTCCTTATAGGGAGGGATACGCAGTATTTT
>TRBJ2-7|.|.|TRBV28
CASSSGAGVYEQYF
TGTGCCAGCAGTTCTGGGGCTGGCGTCTACGAGCAGTACTTC
>TRBJ2-7|.|many|TRBV5-1
CASSLGQKSYEQYF
TGCGCCAGCAGCTTAGGACAAAAGTCTTACGAGCAGTACTTC
>TRBJ2-7|.|many|TRBV7-2
CASSSDRRYEQYF
TGTGCCAGCAGCTCGGATCGGAGGTACGAGCAGTACTTC
>TRBJ2-4|.|many|TRBV20-1
CSARTGELRPLELAKNIQYF
TGCAGTGCACGTACCGGGGAACTACGACCCTTGGAACTAGCCAAAAACATTCAGTACTTC
>TRBJ1-2|TRBD1|.|TRBV20-1
CSASYGQADGYTF
TGCAGTGCTAGTTACGGACAGGCCGATGGCTACACCTTC
>TRBJ2-3|.|many|TRBV4-3
CASSPLEGTPRATRISTDTQYF
TGCGCCAGCAGCCCATTAGAGGGGACTCCGAGGGCCACCCGGATCAGCACAGATACGCAGTATTTT
>TRBJ2-5|TRBD1|many|TRBV7-9
CASSPTGKSQETQYF
TGTGCCAGCAGCCCGACAGGGAAGAGCCAAGAGACCCAGTACTTC
>TRBJ2-3|TRBD1|many|TRBV28
CASSTGTGLGDTQYF
TGTGCCAGCAGTACCGGGACAGGACTCGGAGATACGCAGTATTTT
>TRBJ2-7|.|medium-sized|TRBV21-1
CASRGGLSYEQYF
TGTGCCAGTCGAGGGGGACTCTCCTACGAGCAGTACTTC
>TRBJ2-7|.|.|TRBV12-3/TRBV12-4
CASSPTGYEQYF
TGTGCCAGCAGCCCGACCGGCTACGAGCAGTACTTC
>TRBJ2-6|TRBD1|few|TRBV6-2/TRBV6-3
CASSQLRTGVVPGANVLTF
TGTGCCAGCAGCCAACTTCGGACAGGGGTTGTGCCTGGGGCCAACGTCCTGACTTTC
>TRBJ2-7|TRBD2|medium-sized|TRBV29-1
CSVTGTSREQYF
TGCAGCGTTACCGGGACTAGCCGGGAGCAGTACTTC
>TRBJ1-5|TRBD1|many|TRBV12-3/TRBV12-4
CASSPDREDQPQHF
TGTGCCAGCAGTCCGGACAGGGAAGATCAGCCCCAGCATTTT
>TRBJ2-7|.|many|TRBV5-1
CASSRGGQDSYEQYF
TGCGCCAGCAGCCGGGGGGGACAGGACTCCTACGAGCAGTACTTC
>TRBJ2-5|TRBD2|many|TRBV3-1
CASTQLRPTSGMETQYF
TGTGCCAGCACCCAACTCCGGCCGACTAGCGGGATGGAGACCCAGTACTTC
>TRBJ2-3|TRBD1|many|TRBV20-1
CSAAGWQGASDTQYF
TGCAGTGCCGCCGGGTGGCAGGGGGCTTCGGATACGCAGTATTTT
>TRBJ1-4|.|many|TRBV28
CASSTRYTGLTDNEKLFF
TGTGCCAGCAGTACGAGATATACGGGGCTCACCGACAATGAAAAACTGTTTTTT
>TRBJ2-7|TRBD1|many|TRBV12-5
CASGLGQGQQYF
TGTGCTAGTGGTTTGGGACAGGGCCAGCAGTACTTC
>TRBJ2-5|TRBD1|many|TRBV12-3/TRBV12-4
CASSLYRGLGETQYF
TGTGCCAGCAGCCTTTACAGGGGGCTGGGAGAGACCCAGTACTTC
>TRBJ2-1|TRBD2|.|TRBV6-2/TRBV6-3
CASSAGLGQFF
TGTGCCAGCAGCGCGGGACTAGGACAGTTCTTC
>TRBJ2-7|.|medium-sized|TRBV20-1
CSASQNSGRLYEQYF
TGCAGTGCTAGCCAGAATAGCGGAAGGTTATACGAGCAGTACTTC
>TRBJ1-4|TRBD1|many|TRBV20-1
CSARDPAGGDRRSEKLFF
TGCAGTGCTAGAGATCCGGCAGGGGGCGACCGGAGGAGTGAAAAACTGTTTTTT
>TRBJ1-3|TRBD1|many|TRBV15
CASRPDRGYGNTIYF
TGTGCCTCCCGGCCCGACAGGGGGTACGGAAACACCATATATTTT